These 29 T cell receptor beta chains share one sample of origin, sequenced in a study of control samples from healthy donors and cancer patients. TCRdb keeps only in-frame clones here, not all; method: immunoSEQ multiplex PCR. The table lists about 130,000 clones, about nine tenths of them singletons. The specimen was blood. Receptor source: a man aged 18 to 35 in good health.

This chain uses TRBV5-1 with TRBJ1-5; 9 bases match TRBD1. CDR3 length equals 15 residues. CDR1 and CDR2 from the germline V gene are SGHRS and YFSETQ. V was clipped by 4 bases and J by 5 bases; unmatched bases: 7. In nucleotides, the CDR3 is TGCGCCAGCAGCCAGGGGACAGGGCCAGATCAGCCCCAGCATTTT. Its protein product is CASSQGTGPDQPQHF. Full variable domain (missing parts from reference TRBV5-1 and TRBJ1-5): KAGVTQTPRYLIKTRGQQVTLSCSPISGHRSVSWYQQTPGQGLQFLFEYFSETQRNKGNFPGRFSGRQFSNSRSEMNVSTLELGDSALYLCASSQGTGPDQPQHFGDGTRLSIL.

J is TRBJ1-2 and V is TRBV19; D is undetermined. The germline V and J ends were trimmed by 2 bases and 1 base, with 17 bases remaining between them. Germline V gene sequence: CDR1 LNHDA, CDR2 SQIVND (reference sequence). This CDR3 has 17 amino acids. Written as DNA, the CDR3 is TGTGCCAGTAGTATATCATTTCGGCAGGACCGTAACTATGGCTACACCTTC. It is translated as CASSISFRQDRNYGYTF.

This clone was seen a few times. The chain joins TRBV7-2 to TRBJ1-5; the D is unclear. Germline V gives CDR1 SGHTA, CDR2 FQGNSA. Trimming shortened V by 1 base and J by 4 bases, and 11 bases separated the two germline ends. This CDR3 contains 15 residues. This chain's CDR3 is CASSLGGVPNQPQHF. For the CDR3, the DNA is TGTGCCAGCAGCTTAGGAGGAGTCCCGAATCAGCCCCAGCATTTT. Full variable domain (outside the CDR3, taken from reference TRBV7-2 and TRBJ1-5): GAGVSQSPSNKVTEKGKDVELRCDPISGHTALYWYRQSLGQGLEFLIYFQGNSAPDKSGLPSDRFSAERTGGSVSTLTIQRTQQEDSAVYLCASSLGGVPNQPQHFGDGTRLSIL.

The rearrangement uses TRBV11-3 and TRBJ2-5; 7 bases align to TRBD1. The germline CDR1 and CDR2 sequences are SGHNT and YENEEA. The CDR3 length is 13 residues. The V segment lost 5 bases and the J segment 5 bases; nucleotides outside the gene matches: 5. CDR3: CASSRDSRETQYF. CDR3 nucleotide sequence: TGTGCCAGCAGCCGGGACAGCCGGGAGACCCAGTACTTC.

The chain joins TRBV19 to TRBJ2-7, with a tentative D call TRBD2 (6 bases). CDR3 size: 15 residues. Trimming removed 3 bases at V and 0 bases at J, with 12 bases between. The germline V gene has CDR1 LNHDA and CDR2 SQIVND (reference sequence). The CDR3 here is CASSIGGRASYEQYF. The CDR3 DNA sequence: TGTGCCAGTAGTATCGGGGGTAGGGCCTCCTACGAGCAGTACTTC.

CDR3 DNA: TGTGCCAGCACCCTCGACCCGACCAAGGCGGGATTTCGGGAGCAGTTCTTC. It encodes CASTLDPTKAGFREQFF. V gene TRBV28 combines with J gene TRBJ2-1, with a possible D match to TRBD2 (6 bases). The ends were cut back, 7 bases at V and 10 bases at J, with 29 bases in the middle. CDR1 and CDR2 (germline): MDHEN, SYDVKM. The CDR3 extends over 17 amino acids.

V gene TRBV7-3 combines with J gene TRBJ2-2, with D maybe TRBD1 (6 bases). V was cut by 2 bases and J by 5 bases, with 6 bases left in between. CDR3 length: 13 amino acids. Looked up from germline, CDR1 is SGHTA and CDR2 is FQGTGA. CDR3 nucleotides: TGTGCCAGCAGCTTAGGACAGACCGGGGAGCTGTTTTTT. Its protein product is CASSLGQTGELFF.

The chain joins TRBV5-1 to TRBJ2-5, with D unclear. Germline assignment: CDR1 SGHRS and CDR2 YFSETQ. This CDR3 contains 14 residues. The V and J ends lost 5 bases and 0 bases respectively, with 11 bases between them. CDR3 region: CASSSVSYQETQYF. CDR3 nucleotides: TGCGCCAGCAGTTCAGTCTCGTACCAAGAGACCCAGTACTTC.

The chain recombines TRBV5-1 with TRBJ2-7; D remains ambiguous. Between the trimmed V and J ends, which lost 0 bases and 3 bases, there was a span of 13 bases. CDR1 is SGHRS, CDR2 YFSETQ, per germline. CDR3 length equals 15 residues. The CDR3 protein is CASSLGQAINYEQYF. In DNA form, the CDR3 reads TGCGCCAGCAGCTTGGGGCAGGCAATAAACTACGAGCAGTACTTC.

V is TRBV6-2 or TRBV6-3 and J is TRBJ2-1, with 8 bases identical to TRBD2. The V gene end was trimmed by 4 bases and the J gene end by 8 bases; junction bases not matched to a gene: 10. Germline CDR1 MNHEY, CDR2 SVGEGT. CDR3 size: 15 residues. CDR3 nucleotides: TGTGCCAGCAGTTCGGATAGCGGGAAATGGTATGAGCAGTTCTTC. Its translation is CASSSDSGKWYEQFF.

On this clone: The same CDR3 also results from other DNA sequences found in this sample. This rearrangement joins TRBV12-5 to TRBJ1-5; D is uncertain. Trimming removed 1 base at V and 1 base at J, with 2 bases between. Germline V gene data show CDR1 as LGHNT and CDR2 as FRNRAP. The CDR3 extends over 13 amino acids. In DNA, the CDR3 is TGTGCTAGTGGTTTGGAGAGCAATCAGCCCCAGCATTTT. Its translation is CASGLESNQPQHF.

The chain uses TRBV13 and TRBJ1-2, with 9 bases that match TRBD1. The CDR3 runs 18 residues. Per germline, CDR1 PRHDT and CDR2 FYEKMQ (reference sequence). V was clipped by 0 bases and J by 4 bases; unmatched bases: 12. This CDR3 reads CASSLGGDRAMPGYGYTF. In DNA form, the CDR3 reads TGTGCCAGCAGCTTAGGCGGGGACAGGGCGATGCCTGGCTATGGCTACACCTTC. The full variable domain, with the rest looked up from reference TRBV13 and TRBJ1-2, is AAGVIQSPRHLIKEKRETATLKCYPIPRHDTVYWYQQGPGQDPQFLISFYEKMQSDKGSIPDRFSAQQFSDYHSELNMSSLELGDSALYFCASSLGGDRAMPGYGYTFGSGTRLTVV.

The chain combines TRBV19 with TRBJ1-1, with D perhaps TRBD1 (5 bases). Trimming cost V 5 bases and J 6 bases, with 13 bases left between them. This CDR3 has 13 residues. CDR1 LNHDA and CDR2 SQIVND come from the germline V gene (reference sequence). In nucleotides, the CDR3 is TGTGCCAGTAGTCCCTCTTGGGGGTCTGAAGCTTTCTTT. Residues: CASSPSWGSEAFF.

This chain uses TRBV9 with TRBJ2-2; 7 positions match TRBD2. CDR1 SGDLS and CDR2 YYNGEE come from the germline V gene. J gave up 2 bases and V 2 bases, and 3 bases lay outside the gene matches. The CDR3 totals 15 residues. This CDR3 reads CASSVSGTNTGELFF. Written as DNA, the CDR3 is TGTGCCAGCAGCGTGAGCGGGACCAACACCGGGGAGCTGTTTTTT.

The V call is TRBV27, the J call TRBJ1-4; D is unclear. This CDR3 spans 15 amino acids. Germline V gene sequence: CDR1 MNHEY, CDR2 SMNVEV (reference sequence). Trimming cost V 5 bases and J 8 bases, with 18 bases left between them. This chain's CDR3 is CASSPLEELEEKLFF. The DNA of the CDR3 is TGTGCCAGCAGTCCCCTGGAGGAGTTAGAAGAAAAACTGTTTTTT.

The chain combines TRBV15 with TRBJ1-3; no reliable D call. The CDR3 extends over 15 amino acids. Trimming left V 5 bases short and J 0 bases short, with 11 bases between. Germline CDR1 and CDR2: LNHNV and YYDKDF (reference sequence). The CDR3 region is CATSGFLDSGNTIYF. The DNA of the CDR3 is TGTGCCACCAGCGGCTTCCTTGACTCTGGAAACACCATATATTTT.

The V call is TRBV15, the J call TRBJ1-4; D gene ambiguous. Germline CDR1 reads LNHNV; CDR2 reads YYDKDF (reference sequence). The V gene lost 0 bases and the J gene lost 8 bases, with 10 bases spanning the gap. This CDR3 region has 14 residues. DNA for the CDR3: TGTGCCACCAGCAGAGATGTCGGTGCCGAAAAACTGTTTTTT. This encodes CATSRDVGAEKLFF.

The chain couples TRBV4-1 to TRBJ1-1; D remains unclear. Germline assignment: CDR1 MGHRA and CDR2 YSYEKL. V lost 2 bases and J 4 bases, leaving 14 bases between the germline ends. The CDR3 is 15 residues long. CDR3 sequence: CASSQPTVALTEAFF. The DNA of the CDR3 is TGCGCCAGCAGCCAACCTACAGTGGCTCTCACTGAAGCTTTCTTT.

V and J are TRBV3-1 (or the pseudogene TRBV3-2) and TRBJ1-4; D is ambiguous. Trimming removed 3 bases at V and 2 bases at J, with 13 bases between. CDR1 and CDR2 (germline): LGHDT, YNNKEL (reference sequence). The CDR3 totals 16 residues. CDR3 sequence (DNA): TGTGCCAGCAGCCAGGATATTCGAGCGACTAATGAAAAACTGTTTTTT. Translation gives CASSQDIRATNEKLFF.

This chain uses TRBV7-9 with TRBJ2-3, with a tentative D call TRBD2 (6 bases). Germline values: CDR1 SEHNR, CDR2 FQNEAQ (reference sequence). This CDR3 has 19 amino acids. Trimming left V 5 bases short and J 1 base short, with 25 bases between. For the CDR3, the DNA is TGTGCCAGCAGCGCCAGGAGGGGTCGGGAGTTACGGGGCACAGATACGCAGTATTTT. This sequence encodes CASSARRGRELRGTDTQYF.

J is TRBJ1-2 and V is TRBV3-1 (or the pseudogene TRBV3-2); tentatively, D is TRBD1 (5 bases). V was pared by 0 bases and J by 3 bases, with 11 bases between. Per germline, CDR1 LGHDT and CDR2 YNNKEL (reference sequence). This CDR3 has 15 amino acids. DNA of the CDR3: TGTGCCAGCAGCCAAGAGGGGGGAGTAGACTATGGCTACACCTTC. This sequence encodes CASSQEGGVDYGYTF.

The CDR3 loop is CASSPTSWATNEKLFF. The CDR3 bases are TGTGCCAGCTCACCGACTTCATGGGCAACTAATGAAAAACTGTTTTTT. J is TRBJ1-4 and V is TRBV18, with D hard to call. Germline CDR1 KGHSH, CDR2 LQKENI. The length of the CDR3 is 16 residues. Trimming shortened V by 3 bases and J by 0 bases, and 11 bases separated the two germline ends.

This chain joins TRBV3-1 (or the pseudogene TRBV3-2) and TRBJ2-1, with 11 nucleotides matching TRBD1. The CDR3 totals 17 residues. Germline V gene data show CDR1 as LGHDT and CDR2 as YNNKEL (reference sequence). J lost 6 bases, V lost 4 bases, and 11 bases had no gene match. In DNA form, the CDR3 reads TGTGCCAGCAGCCCTTACCCCGGACAGGGGGCGCCCAATGAGCAGTTCTTC. As protein: CASSPYPGQGAPNEQFF.

Relative to its sample, this clone is medium-sized. This chain uses TRBV10-1 with TRBJ1-1; D unresolved. Trimming left V 5 bases short and J 4 bases short, with 11 bases between. The V gene's germline CDR1 is WNHNN and CDR2 SYGVQD (reference sequence). The CDR3 is 13 residues long. CDR3 DNA sequence: TGCGCCAGCAGTTCTAGTGACACCACTGAAGCTTTCTTT. Translated: CASSSSDTTEAFF.

This clone was counted only a few times. The rearrangement uses TRBV10-3 and TRBJ2-7; D is unresolved. V was pared by 7 bases and J by 5 bases, with 15 bases between. Germline V CDR1 and CDR2: ENHRY, SYGVKD. The CDR3 spans 13 residues. CDR3: CAIKRGEADEQYF. CDR3 nucleotide sequence: TGTGCCATCAAGAGAGGCGAGGCGGACGAGCAGTACTTC.

The chain carries TRBV2 and TRBJ2-4; 11 bases are a match to TRBD2. This CDR3 has 17 amino acids. CDR1 is SNHLY, CDR2 FYNNEI, per germline. With V trimmed by 3 bases and J by 6 bases, 10 bases remained unmatched. CDR3 in DNA: TGTGCCAGCAGTGACACTAGCGGGGGATGGTCGGGAAACATTCAGTACTTC. Residues: CASSDTSGGWSGNIQYF.

The chain carries TRBV5-1 and TRBJ2-1; 9 nucleotides line up with TRBD2. Germline values: CDR1 SGHRS, CDR2 YFSETQ. The CDR3 is 15 amino acids. Unmatched junction bases numbered 2, after V lost 3 bases and J lost 1 base. Written as DNA, the CDR3 is TGCGCCAGCAGCTCGACTAGCGGTTCCTACAATGAGCAGTTCTTC. Residues: CASSSTSGSYNEQFF.

The rearrangement uses TRBV6-5 and TRBJ2-1; 12 bases are shared with TRBD2. The junction had 8 bases not matched to a gene; V was cut back by 10 bases and J by 7 bases. Per the germline V gene, CDR1 is MNHEY and CDR2 is SVGAGI. The length of the CDR3 is 14 residues. CDR3 nucleotides: TGTGCCACCACTCTAGCGGGAGGGCCAAATGAGCAGTTCTTC. As protein: CATTLAGGPNEQFF.

Only one count was recorded for this clone. The chain uses TRBV11-2 and TRBJ2-1, with 15 nucleotides matching TRBD2. Germline V gene sequence: CDR1 SGHAT, CDR2 FQNNGV. V was pared by 3 bases and J by 9 bases, with 15 bases of the junction left unmatched. The CDR3 consists of 19 residues. CDR3: CASSFPISGTSGRLVEQFF. The CDR3 nucleotides read TGTGCCAGCAGCTTCCCGATCTCCGGGACTAGCGGGAGGCTCGTTGAGCAGTTCTTC.